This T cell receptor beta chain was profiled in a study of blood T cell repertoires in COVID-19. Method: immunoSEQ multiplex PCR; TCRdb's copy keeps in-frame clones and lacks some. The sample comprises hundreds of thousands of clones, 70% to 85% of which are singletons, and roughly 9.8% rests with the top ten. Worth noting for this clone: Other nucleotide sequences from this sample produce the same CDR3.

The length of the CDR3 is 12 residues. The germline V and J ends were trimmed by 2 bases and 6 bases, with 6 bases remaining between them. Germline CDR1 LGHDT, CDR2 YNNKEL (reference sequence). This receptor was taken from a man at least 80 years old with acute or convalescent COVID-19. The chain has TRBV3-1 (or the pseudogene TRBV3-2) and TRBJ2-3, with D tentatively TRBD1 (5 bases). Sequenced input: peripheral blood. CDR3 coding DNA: TGTGCCAGCAGCCAAACAGGTGATACGCAGTATTTT. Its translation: CASSQTGDTQYF.